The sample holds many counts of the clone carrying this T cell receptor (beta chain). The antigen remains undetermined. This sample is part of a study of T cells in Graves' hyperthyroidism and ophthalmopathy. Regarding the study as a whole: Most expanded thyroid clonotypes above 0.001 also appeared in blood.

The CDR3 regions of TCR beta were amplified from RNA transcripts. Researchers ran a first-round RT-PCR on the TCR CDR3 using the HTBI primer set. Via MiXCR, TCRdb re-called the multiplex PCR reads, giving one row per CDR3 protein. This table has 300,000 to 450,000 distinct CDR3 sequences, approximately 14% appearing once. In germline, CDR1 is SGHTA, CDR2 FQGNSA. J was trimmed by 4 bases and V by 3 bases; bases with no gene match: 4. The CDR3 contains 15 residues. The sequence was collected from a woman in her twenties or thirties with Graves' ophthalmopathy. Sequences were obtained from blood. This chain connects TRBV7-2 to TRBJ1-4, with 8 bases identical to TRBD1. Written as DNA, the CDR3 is TGTGCCAGCAGCTTGGGACAGGCGATTAATGAAAAACTGTTTTTT. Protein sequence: CASSLGQAINEKLFF.